The TCR beta chain described here comes from a study of blood T cell repertoires in COVID-19. Trimming removed 3 bases from V and 7 bases from J; junction bases left unmatched: 3. The CDR3 sequence is 13 residues long. Germline V gives CDR1 MNHEY, CDR2 SMNVEV (reference sequence). Assay: immunoSEQ multiplex PCR; the TCRdb copy retains only in-frame clones and omits some. Of about 53,000 clones in the sample, approximately 84% were seen once. This clonotype was obtained from a human donor in a cohort sampled during active COVID-19. The chain recombines TRBV27 with TRBJ2-5; 9 positions agree with TRBD2. The sequenced sample was peripheral blood. CDR3 residues: CASSFAGGVTQYF. The CDR3 DNA sequence: TGTGCCAGCAGTTTTGCGGGAGGGGTGACCCAGTACTTC.